The 2 T cell receptor beta chains below come from one sample, sequenced in a study of blood T cell repertoires in COVID-19. Sequencing was performed with immunoSEQ multiplex PCR; in TCRdb, only in-frame clones are kept and a portion is missing. The sample carries some 180,000 clones, 80% to 85% recorded once. The sequencing input was peripheral blood. Every receptor here comes from a man aged 65 to 85 with active or convalescent COVID-19.

The chain uses TRBV28 and TRBJ1-1; 8 bases align to TRBD1. J was trimmed by 8 bases and V by 1 base; bases with no gene match: 6. This CDR3 contains 14 residues. CDR1 and CDR2 (germline): MDHEN, SYDVKM. This chain's CDR3 is CASSLSGGAYEAFF. CDR3 sequence (DNA): TGTGCCAGCAGTTTATCAGGGGGCGCTTACGAAGCTTTCTTT.

This clone was recorded at least ten times. This sequence joins TRBV7-2 and TRBJ2-7; 7 bases match TRBD2. The junction had 5 bases not matched to a gene; V was cut back by 3 bases and J by 0 bases. Germline CDR1 SGHTA, CDR2 FQGNSA. This CDR3 comprises 15 residues. The CDR3 sequence is CASSFRPGGSYEQYF. The CDR3 DNA follows: TGTGCCAGCAGCTTCAGGCCGGGGGGCTCCTACGAGCAGTACTTC. Looking up the rest from reference TRBV7-2 and TRBJ2-7 gives the full variable domain: GAGVSQSPSNKVTEKGKDVELRCDPISGHTALYWYRQSLGQGLEFLIYFQGNSAPDKSGLPSDRFSAERTGGSVSTLTIQRTQQEDSAVYLCASSFRPGGSYEQYFGPGTRLTVT.